Presented here are 24 T cell receptor beta chains from one specimen sequenced in a study of blood T cell repertoires in COVID-19. Profiling relied on immunoSEQ multiplex PCR, and the TCRdb table lists in-frame clones only, not all of them. The sample includes about 280,000 clones, 85% to 90% of them seen just once. What was sequenced was peripheral blood. Every receptor here comes from a woman in her thirties with COVID-19, enrolled during active disease.

The CDR3 DNA follows: TGCAGCGTGAGGACAGGCGCCGGGGAGCTGTTTTTT. Protein: CSVRTGAGELFF. The chain employs TRBV29-1 and TRBJ2-2; TRBD1 matches at 7 bases. This CDR3 is 12 amino acids long. The trim removed 6 bases at V and 6 bases at J, leaving 4 bases unmatched. Germline V CDR1 and CDR2: SQVTM, ANQGSEA.

The J gene is TRBJ1-4, the V gene TRBV30, with D unresolved. Germline CDR1 GTSNPN, CDR2 SVGIG (reference sequence). Trimming left V 2 bases short and J 4 bases short, with 8 bases between. The CDR3 runs to 13 residues. For the CDR3, the DNA is TGTGCCTGGAGTCCGGGGAATAATGAAAAACTGTTTTTT. Translating gives CAWSPGNNEKLFF.

The chain joins TRBV4-2 to TRBJ2-3, with D maybe TRBD1 (5 bases). This CDR3 comprises 16 residues. The germline gives CDR1 LGHNA, CDR2 YNFKEQ. V lost 1 base and J 3 bases, leaving 14 bases between the germline ends. The CDR3 is CASSQVGLDGTDTQYF. The CDR3 region has the DNA TGTGCCAGCAGCCAAGTGGGGCTAGACGGGACAGATACGCAGTATTTT.

The chain couples TRBV15 to TRBJ2-5; a weak D match, TRBD1 (6 bases). Per the germline V gene, CDR1 is LNHNV and CDR2 is YYDKDF (reference sequence). This CDR3 has 14 amino acids. The V end was cut by 5 bases, the J end by 2 bases, with 12 bases between. The CDR3 DNA sequence: TGTGCCACCAGCCCTAGGGGGTCGCAAGAGACCCAGTACTTC. Protein product: CATSPRGSQETQYF. The full variable domain, in which reference TRBV15 and TRBJ2-5 provide the parts outside the CDR3, is DAMVIQNPRYQVTQFGKPVTLSCSQTLNHNVMYWYQQKSSQAPKLLFHYYDKDFNNEADTPDNFQSRRPNTSFCFLDIRSPGLGDTAMYLCATSPRGSQETQYFGPGTRLLVL.

The rearrangement uses TRBV7-6 and TRBJ2-1; 10 nucleotides match TRBD2. Germline trimming cut 5 bases from V and 1 base from J; bases unmatched to any gene: 5. The germline V gene has CDR1 SGHVS and CDR2 FNYEAQ. The CDR3 totals 16 residues. CDR3 loop: CASSPLAGGSYNEQFF. CDR3 DNA: TGTGCCAGCAGCCCATTAGCGGGGGGATCCTACAATGAGCAGTTCTTC.

The rearrangement joins TRBV11-2 to TRBJ2-7; 10 bases align to TRBD1. Trimming cost V 0 bases and J 6 bases; bases outside gene matches: 5. The CDR3 runs 15 residues. Germline assignment: CDR1 SGHAT and CDR2 FQNNGV. The DNA for the CDR3 is TGTGCCAGCAGCTTAGATCGTGGGACAGGGGTCGAGCAGTACTTC. Translated: CASSLDRGTGVEQYF.

This chain links TRBV6-5 with TRBJ2-1, with 13 positions matching TRBD2. With 8 bases clipped from V and 5 bases from J, the junction kept 3 bases outside the gene matches. CDR1 is MNHEY, CDR2 SVGAGI, per germline. The CDR3 consists of 14 residues. CDR3 nucleotides: TGTGCCAGCTGCACTAGCGGGGGGGACAATGAGCAGTTCTTC. The encoded protein is CASCTSGGDNEQFF.

This sequence joins TRBV4-1 and TRBJ2-1; a weak D match, TRBD1 (6 bases). The CDR3 has 14 amino acids. Per the germline V gene, CDR1 is MGHRA and CDR2 is YSYEKL. V was clipped by 3 bases and J by 10 bases, with 16 bases between them. The CDR3 bases are TGCGCCAGCAGCCAGCTACAGGGTCCGAAGGAGCAGTTCTTC. This codes for CASSQLQGPKEQFF.

This clone was detected only once. The V gene is TRBV27, the J gene TRBJ2-5; no reliable D call. With 6 bases removed from V and 1 base from J, the gap between germline ends came to 18 bases. Per germline, CDR1 MNHEY and CDR2 SMNVEV (reference sequence). The CDR3 has 16 amino acids. The CDR3 sequence: CASSLGLNPSQETQYF. In nucleotides, the CDR3 is TGTGCCAGCAGCCTGGGCTTAAACCCCAGCCAAGAGACCCAGTACTTC.

The V and J genes are TRBV19 and TRBJ2-3; weak D call: TRBD2 (6 bases). V shed 6 bases and J shed 2 bases, with 12 bases lying between them. The CDR3 loop spans 14 amino acids. Per germline, CDR1 LNHDA and CDR2 SQIVND (reference sequence). CDR3 in amino acids: CASRPGAYTDTQYF. The CDR3 DNA is TGTGCCAGTAGACCGGGAGCTTACACAGATACGCAGTATTTT. The full variable domain, rest sourced from reference TRBV19 and TRBJ2-3, is DGGITQSPKYLFRKEGQNVTLSCEQNLNHDAMYWYRQDPGQGLRLIYYSQIVNDFQKGDIAEGYSVSREKKESFPLTVTSAQKNPTAFYLCASRPGAYTDTQYFGPGTRLTVL.

V gene TRBV7-9 combines with J gene TRBJ2-1; 11 bases are shared with TRBD2. Germline trimming cut 5 bases from V and 12 bases from J; bases unmatched to any gene: 12. CDR3 length equals 15 residues. Looked up from germline, CDR1 is SEHNR and CDR2 is FQNEAQ (reference sequence). CDR3 bases: TGTGCCAGCAGCCCATATAGCGGGGGGGCCCTTCCGCAGTTCTTC. Amino acid sequence: CASSPYSGGALPQFF.

The rearrangement joins TRBV12-5 to TRBJ1-6; 8 bases line up with TRBD1. Germline V CDR1 and CDR2: LGHNT, FRNRAP. Trimming at V came to 6 bases and at J to 7 bases, leaving 8 bases not matched to a gene. The CDR3 spans 15 residues. CDR3 DNA sequence: TGTGCTAGTGGGTTATCAGGGGGCGGCAATTCACCCCTCCACTTT. Protein: CASGLSGGGNSPLHF.

CDR3 sequence (DNA): TGTGCCAGCAGCCTAGGACAGCCCTACGAGCAGTACTTC. It encodes CASSLGQPYEQYF. The gene calls are TRBV27 and TRBJ2-7; maybe TRBD1 (6 bases). The V end was cut by 6 bases, the J end by 2 bases, with 11 bases between. There are 13 residues in the CDR3. Germline loops: CDR1 MNHEY, CDR2 SMNVEV (reference sequence).

The chain links TRBV29-1 to TRBJ1-1, with a possible D match to TRBD1 (6 bases). The germline CDR1 and CDR2 sequences are SQVTM and ANQGSEA. Between the trimmed V and J ends, which lost 6 bases and 0 bases, there was a span of 11 bases. There are 13 residues in the CDR3. The CDR3 DNA sequence: TGCAGCGTCCCCCAGGGGATGAACACTGAAGCTTTCTTT. It encodes CSVPQGMNTEAFF. Looking up the rest from reference TRBV29-1 and TRBJ1-1 gives the full variable domain: SAVISQKPSRDICQRGTSLTIQCQVDSQVTMMFWYRQQPGQSLTLIATANQGSEATYESGFVIDKFPISRPNLTFSTLTVSNMSPEDSSIYLCSVPQGMNTEAFFGQGTRLTVV.

The rearrangement uses TRBV7-9 and TRBJ1-1, with D perhaps TRBD1 (5 bases). Trimming removed 5 bases from V and 11 bases from J, with 15 bases in between. CDR3 length: 12 residues. CDR1 is SEHNR and CDR2 is FQNEAQ in the germline V gene (reference sequence). The DNA of the CDR3 is TGTGCCAGCAGCCCACGACTGGGGCGGGCTTTCTTT. It translates to CASSPRLGRAFF.

CDR3 protein: CASSPRQGKETQYF. The CDR3 DNA follows: TGTGCCAGCAGCCCCCGACAGGGGAAGGAGACCCAGTACTTC. The V call is TRBV14, the J call TRBJ2-5; 8 nucleotides match TRBD1. CDR1 and CDR2 from the germline V gene are SGHDN and FVKESK. The CDR3 runs 14 residues. J gave up 5 bases and V 4 bases, and 6 bases lay outside the gene matches.

Here the CDR3 DNA reads TGTGCCAGTACTGATAGATCCTATTCTGGGGCCAACGTCCTGACTTTC. Amino acid sequence: CASTDRSYSGANVLTF. The chain combines TRBV19 with TRBJ2-6; D call uncertain. The V end lost 7 bases, the J end lost 1 base, and 14 bases lay between the germline ends. From germline, CDR1 is LNHDA and CDR2 SQIVND (reference sequence). There are 16 residues in the CDR3.

This chain connects TRBV5-1 to TRBJ1-1, with TRBD1 as a possible D gene (6 bases). Germline V gene data show CDR1 as SGHRS and CDR2 as YFSETQ. Trimming removed 4 bases from V and 4 bases from J, with 14 bases in between. This CDR3 contains 14 residues. The CDR3 nucleotides read TGCGCCAGCAGCCCGGGACAAACCTTCACTGAAGCTTTCTTT. Protein: CASSPGQTFTEAFF.

Turning to this clone: The sample carries other DNA sequences with the same CDR3. J is TRBJ1-1 and V is TRBV7-9; TRBD1 might be the D (5 bases). V shed 3 bases and J shed 6 bases, with 11 bases lying between them. This CDR3 region has 13 residues. Germline V lookup: CDR1 SEHNR, CDR2 FQNEAQ (reference sequence). Here the CDR3 DNA reads TGTGCCAGCAGCTTCGGGGGTGGTCCTGAAGCTTTCTTT. Translation gives CASSFGGGPEAFF.

This chain connects TRBV15 to TRBJ2-7; D possibly corresponds to TRBD1 (5 bases). Germline values: CDR1 LNHNV, CDR2 YYDKDF (reference sequence). Deletions cut 5 bases from V and 6 bases from J, with 23 bases between. The CDR3 has 16 amino acids. This chain's CDR3 is CATSLILGEKSSEQYF. DNA of the CDR3: TGTGCCACCAGCTTAATTTTAGGGGAAAAGTCGAGCGAGCAGTACTTC.

The chain combines TRBV27 with TRBJ1-4; 10 nucleotides line up with TRBD1. Trimming removed 6 bases from V and 8 bases from J; junction bases left unmatched: 9. The CDR3 runs to 15 residues. In germline, CDR1 is MNHEY, CDR2 SMNVEV (reference sequence). The CDR3 DNA sequence: TGTGCCAGCAGATCCACCGGGACAGGGGAGGAAAAACTGTTTTTT. It yields the protein CASRSTGTGEEKLFF.

This chain uses TRBV27 with TRBJ2-2; no clear D. V was trimmed by 5 bases and J by 2 bases, leaving 9 bases between them. The length of the CDR3 is 14 residues. Germline-derived CDR1 and CDR2 are MNHEY and SMNVEV (reference sequence). CDR3 sequence reads: CASSGQINTGELFF. DNA of the CDR3: TGTGCCAGCAGTGGGCAGATCAACACCGGGGAGCTGTTTTTT.

The chain recombines TRBV6-2 or TRBV6-3 with TRBJ2-5; D remains unclear. V was shortened by 8 bases and J by 4 bases, with 23 bases between the two germline ends. The germline V gene encodes CDR1 MNHEY and CDR2 SVGEGT. The CDR3 contains 16 residues. CDR3: CASCPLLAAGVETQYF. The CDR3 bases are TGTGCCAGCTGCCCCCTTCTGGCCGCAGGTGTAGAGACCCAGTACTTC.

V is TRBV2 and J is TRBJ1-2; D perhaps matches TRBD1 (5 bases). The CDR3 is made up of 13 amino acids. V dropped 7 bases and J dropped 5 bases, with 14 bases sitting between them. CDR1 SNHLY and CDR2 FYNNEI come from the germline V gene. The CDR3 coding sequence is TGTGCCAGCATCGAGGGACGGGGGTATGGCTACACCTTC. Translated, it gives CASIEGRGYGYTF. Full variable domain (rest looked up from reference TRBV2 and TRBJ1-2): EPEVTQTPSHQVTQMGQEVILRCVPISNHLYFYWYRQILGQKVEFLVSFYNNEISEKSEIFDDQFSVERPDGSNFTLKIRSTKLEDSAMYFCASIEGRGYGYTFGSGTRLTVV.